This record looks at one TCR beta chain sequence and its context. No cognate antigen has been identified for it. No base quality values were provided; no much bigger clone lies one nucleotide off. The sample is drawn from a study of blood T cell repertoires in COVID-19 (dated by TCRdb to 2019 to 2021). Regarding the complete study: Samples covering the acute and convalescent phases of COVID-19 were provided by collaborators in the United States, Italy and Spain. The prospective study material was composed of cDNA or gDNA derived from T cells, B-cell-depleted T cells, or PBMCs. Deeply sampled blood TCRbeta repertoires from subjects exposed to, actively infected with, or recovered from COVID-19 were included in the dataset. The repertoires were released in a freely available public database meant as a resource for research on the immune response to SARS-CoV-2. The samples were drawn from the first 160 participants of the ongoing ImmuneRACE study and from more than 1,000 subjects provided by 6 global collaborators. A de-identified subject ID, COVID-19 status, age in years and sex were almost always included in the sample metadata. Where available, HLA class I and class II types were obtained from metadata supplied by the sample provider rather than from assay-based typing. General study outcomes and caveats: Clinical and demographic metadata were provided uncurated, with the amount varying by source and participant.

Enrolling through a virtual design, the prospective study's participants ranged in age from roughly 18 to 89 years and lived across some 23 United States geographic areas. In the prospective study, participants were assigned to cohorts based on the clinical history participants reported in a screening survey and a study questionnaire. For ImmuneRACE Cohort 3, a participant was defined as recovered based on two consecutive negative NP/OP PCR tests, clearance by a healthcare professional, or resolution of symptoms. Mobile phlebotomists in the prospective study collected whole blood, serum and a nasopharyngeal or oropharyngeal swab from every participant. Prospective study participants could optionally give additional blood draws and questionnaires over an approximately two-month period. Blood samples from the prospective study were shipped frozen or at room temperature prior to DNA extraction. The germline V gene (reference sequence) supplies CDR1 LNHDA and CDR2 SQIVND. Cut back by 3 bases and 3 bases, the V and J ends lie 14 bases apart. Taken from cysteine to phenylalanine, the CDR3 has 15 residues. Only the CDR3 portion is preserved as DNA: 45 bases, with reading frame beginning at the first base.

TCRbeta CDR3 regions were amplified from genomic DNA by means of the immunoSEQ Assay, a bias-controlled multiplex PCR. For the original study's pipeline: Within the assay, amplification of reference gene primers was used to estimate how many nucleated cells each sample contained. Sequence reads were collapsed and filtered to measure the absolute abundance of every unique TCRbeta CDR3 rearrangement. Productive Simpson clonality was computed per sample as the square root of Simpson's diversity index over productive rearrangements. Imported from immuneACCESS, the table was reduced by TCRdb to in-frame sequences with V and J called. These copies leave out some clones; in studies compared against another copy, an unresolved V gene accounts for under half, and the cause of the remainder is not known. The DNA gave D and trimming, while V, J and clone size come from that table. The sample records around 250,000 clones, about 83% of which are singletons. Approximately 2.1% of the sample is held by the ten biggest clonotypes.

The source of this sequence is a woman between 45 and 65 years old who had recovered from COVID-19. Sample: PBMCs or T cells enriched from blood (not recorded which). The rearranged segments are TRBV19 and TRBJ1-2, with TRBD1 tentatively as D gene (6 bases match). The CDR3 loop reads CASSIISRQDYGYTF. The nucleotide sequence reads as follows: TGTGCCAGTAGTATTATAAGTCGACAGGACTATGGCTACACCTTC. Extended through the reference TRBV19 and TRBJ1-2 proteins, this CDR3 yields the full variable domain: DGGITQSPKYLFRKEGQNVTLSCEQNLNHDAMYWYRQDPGQGLRLIYYSQIVNDFQKGDIAEGYSVSREKKESFPLTVTSAQKNPTAFYLCASSIISRQDYGYTFGSGTRLTVV.